These T cell receptor beta chains were read from a single sample in a study of identifying expanded T cells in peripheral blood. Only in-frame clones appear in the TCRdb table, and some are missing; sequencing was by immunoSEQ multiplex PCR. The sample includes about 63,000 clones, around four fifths of them seen just once. Sequencing was carried out using blood. All receptors derive from a person aged 18-69 years in good health. CDR3s include the opening cysteine and the closing phenylalanine or tryptophan. A D gene is named only where the DNA matches it firmly. Size tells how often a clone was seen (once, few, many) or the class of an expanded clone, and some rows leave it out.

J: TRBJ1-3; V: TRBV29-1; D: -; size: -; length: 11; CDR3: CSAFRGNTIYF; DNA: TGCAGCGCCTTCAGGGGAAACACCATATATTTT
J: TRBJ1-1; V: TRBV11-3; D: TRBD1; size: -; length: 19; CDR3: CASSLGGWTGKVVFTEAFF; DNA: TGTGCCAGCAGCTTAGGAGGGTGGACAGGGAAGGTCGTCTTCACTGAAGCTTTCTTT
J: TRBJ1-2; V: TRBV11-3; D: TRBD1; size: -; length: 13; CDR3: CASVGQGDYGYTF; DNA: TGTGCCAGCGTGGGACAGGGAGACTATGGCTACACCTTC
J: TRBJ1-2; V: TRBV30; D: TRBD1; size: -; length: 13; CDR3: CAWSDGQGNGYTF; DNA: TGTGCCTGGAGCGATGGACAGGGTAATGGCTACACCTTC
J: TRBJ1-2; V: TRBV2; D: -; size: few; length: 12; CDR3: CARRTQGNGYTF; DNA: TGTGCCAGAAGGACACAAGGAAATGGCTACACCTTC
J: TRBJ1-1; V: TRBV6-5; D: -; size: few; length: 13; CDR3: CASSYEQNTEAFF; DNA: TGTGCCAGCAGTTACGAGCAGAACACTGAAGCTTTCTTT
J: TRBJ2-3; V: TRBV9; D: -; size: once; length: 16; CDR3: CASSARGGGSTDTQYF; DNA: TGTGCCAGCAGCGCCCGTGGGGGCGGAAGCACAGATACGCAGTATTTT
J: TRBJ2-2; V: TRBV19; D: -; size: -; length: 13; CDR3: CASSFLGARELFF; DNA: TGTGCCAGTAGTTTCCTCGGGGCCCGGGAGCTGTTTTTT
J: TRBJ1-6; V: TRBV5-6; D: -; size: -; length: 15; CDR3: CASSLLRDFNSPLHF; DNA: TGTGCCAGCAGCTTGCTACGGGATTTTAATTCACCCCTCCACTTT
J: TRBJ1-1; V: TRBV7-6; D: TRBD1; size: -; length: 15; CDR3: CASSLVEGAGTEAFF; DNA: TGTGCCAGCAGCTTAGTAGAGGGGGCAGGGACTGAAGCTTTCTTT
J: TRBJ1-1; V: TRBV5-1; D: -; size: -; length: 13; CDR3: CASSKDTNTEAFF; DNA: TGCGCCAGCAGCAAGGACACCAACACTGAAGCTTTCTTT
J: TRBJ1-2; V: TRBV19; D: TRBD1; size: -; length: 15; CDR3: CASSTRPTGGYGYTF; DNA: TGTGCCAGTAGTACACGGCCGACAGGGGGCTATGGCTACACCTTC
J: TRBJ1-5; V: TRBV7-3; D: -; size: -; length: 13; CDR3: CASSRLRDQPQHF; DNA: TGTGCCAGCAGCCGTCTACGGGATCAGCCCCAGCATTTT
J: TRBJ1-3; V: TRBV5-1; D: -; size: -; length: 16; CDR3: CASSEYQGHSGNTIYF; DNA: TGCGCCAGCAGCGAGTACCAGGGACACTCTGGAAACACCATATATTTT
J: TRBJ2-2; V: TRBV5-1; D: -; size: few; length: 14; CDR3: CASSGAQGAGELFF; DNA: TGCGCCAGCAGCGGCGCGCAGGGAGCTGGGGAGCTGTTTTTT
J: TRBJ2-5; V: TRBV5-6; D: -; size: -; length: 15; CDR3: CASSLGQGRDRAQYF; DNA: TGTGCCAGCAGCTTGGGGCAGGGACGAGATCGAGCCCAGTACTTC
J: TRBJ1-1; V: TRBV30; D: -; size: -; length: 11; CDR3: CAWSGVTEAFF; DNA: TGTGCCTGGAGCGGGGTCACTGAAGCTTTCTTT
J: TRBJ1-3; V: TRBV4-3; D: -; size: -; length: 17; CDR3: CASSQGTGPSSGNTIYF; DNA: TGCGCCAGCAGCCAGGGCACGGGACCCAGCTCTGGAAACACCATATATTTT
J: TRBJ1-2; V: TRBV29-1; D: TRBD1; size: -; length: 14; CDR3: CSVLDRGSGYGYTF; DNA: TGCAGCGTTTTGGACAGGGGGTCTGGCTATGGCTACACCTTC
J: TRBJ1-2; V: TRBV19; D: -; size: -; length: 12; CDR3: CATGQFFYGYTF; DNA: TGTGCCACCGGACAGTTTTTCTATGGCTACACCTTC
J: TRBJ2-5; V: TRBV10-3; D: TRBD2; size: few; length: 15; CDR3: CAISDRGGRGETQYF; DNA: TGTGCCATCAGCGACCGTGGCGGGAGGGGGGAGACCCAGTACTTC
J: TRBJ1-2; V: TRBV10-2; D: -; size: -; length: 12; CDR3: CASSELSYGYTF; DNA: TGCGCCAGCAGTGAACTCAGCTATGGCTACACCTTC
J: TRBJ1-2; V: TRBV7-9; D: -; size: -; length: 15; CDR3: CASSPTPLRSYGYTF; DNA: TGTGCCAGCAGCCCCACTCCATTGCGGTCTTATGGCTACACCTTC